This T cell receptor (beta chain) was retrieved from a study of tumor and adjacent non-tumor tissue in lung cancer. RNA was extracted from bulk tissue without any cell sorting. The V end was cut by 1 base, the J end by 10 bases, with 19 bases between. CDR1 DFQATT and CDR2 SNEGSKA come from the germline V gene (reference sequence). The CDR3 covers 14 residues. The library came from three nested PCR rounds adapted from ARM-PCR protocols. A single record per CDR3 protein comes from TCRdb applying MiXCR to the multiplex PCR reads. The data contain 200,000 to 250,000 distinct CDR3 sequences, about two thirds of them singletons.

The specimen was lung tumor tissue. The TCR originated in a man aged 55-75 years with non-small cell lung cancer. V and J are TRBV20-1 and TRBJ1-1; possibly TRBD1 for D (5 bases). The CDR3 DNA reads as TGCAGTGCTAGAGTGATCGGGGGGGGTAATGGAGCTTTCTTT. This codes for CSARVIGGGNGAFF.